A selection of T cell receptor beta chains follows, all from one sample in a study of identifying expanded T cells in peripheral blood. The method was immunoSEQ multiplex PCR; TCRdb's version includes in-frame clones alone and lacks a portion of them. The sample holds about 97,000 clones, approximately 89% seen once. The sample was blood. Receptors originate from a person aged 18 to 70 in good health. Each CDR3 is given with its conserved first and last residue. The D gene is left open where the match is weak. Some rows mark clone size as missing; the rest say once, few, many or name a class of expanded clone.

size	D	V	J	CDR3	DNA
NA	NA	TRBV28	TRBJ2-3	CASWGRGDTQYF	TGTGCCAGCTGGGGGCGGGGTGATACGCAGTATTTT
NA	NA	TRBV7-2	TRBJ2-7	CASSLGASRAYEQYF	TGTGCCAGCAGCTTAGGAGCCTCCCGGGCCTACGAGCAGTACTTC
NA	NA	TRBV6-6	TRBJ2-1	CASRATGYDEQFF	TGTGCCAGCAGAGCCACAGGGTACGATGAGCAGTTCTTC
NA	NA	TRBV7-3	TRBJ1-1	CASSPLGGRTEAFF	TGTGCCAGCAGCCCGCTTGGGGGTCGGACTGAAGCTTTCTTT
NA	TRBD1	TRBV5-6	TRBJ1-2	CASSLGGQGAFYGYTF	TGTGCCAGCAGCTTGGGAGGACAGGGGGCCTTCTATGGCTACACCTTC
NA	NA	TRBV5-1	TRBJ2-2	CASIPGGPVTGELFF	TGCGCCAGCATCCCCGGAGGACCGGTCACCGGGGAGCTGTTTTTT
once	NA	TRBV29-1	TRBJ1-5	CSVASENSNQPQHF	TGCAGCGTTGCGTCGGAAAATAGCAATCAGCCCCAGCATTTT
NA	NA	TRBV6-1	TRBJ1-5	CASTRRGQPQHF	TGTGCCAGCACCAGGCGGGGACAGCCCCAGCATTTT
NA	TRBD2	TRBV19	TRBJ2-5	CASSIILAGKETQYF	TGTGCCAGTAGTATAATACTAGCGGGAAAAGAGACCCAGTACTTC
NA	NA	TRBV9	TRBJ1-4	CASSVSPQTGEKLFF	TGTGCCAGCAGCGTTTCCCCCCAAACAGGGGAAAAACTGTTTTTT
NA	NA	TRBV28	TRBJ2-5	CASGIHLTPRETQYF	TGTGCCAGCGGCATCCACCTGACTCCGCGAGAGACCCAGTACTTC
NA	NA	TRBV15	TRBJ1-3	CATSLDPSTGNTIYF	TGTGCCACCAGCTTAGACCCATCAACTGGAAACACCATATATTTT
NA	NA	TRBV6-4	TRBJ2-2	CASSGNRRTGELFF	TGTGCCAGCAGTGGGAACAGGCGAACCGGGGAGCTGTTTTTT
NA	NA	TRBV5-1	TRBJ2-5	CASSLTGRGETQYF	TGCGCCAGCAGCTTGACGGGTCGCGGGGAGACCCAGTACTTC
NA	NA	TRBV19	TRBJ2-2	CASSRGTGTGELFF	TGTGCCAGTAGTAGAGGGACGGGCACCGGGGAGCTGTTTTTT
NA	TRBD2	TRBV5-1	TRBJ2-3	CASSSVEGAGGGTQYF	TGCGCCAGCAGCTCCGTTGAGGGAGCGGGAGGGGGAACGCAGTATTTT
NA	TRBD1	TRBV5-1	TRBJ2-2	CASSLQGTGNTGELFF	TGCGCCAGCAGCTTGCAGGGGACAGGGAACACCGGGGAGCTGTTTTTT
NA	TRBD1	TRBV7-3	TRBJ2-7	CASSLGGTGSYEQYF	TGTGCCAGCAGCTTAGGTGGGACAGGTTCCTACGAGCAGTACTTC
few	TRBD1	TRBV6-5	TRBJ1-2	CASKLGQGISGYTF	TGTGCCAGCAAACTGGGACAGGGTATCTCTGGCTACACCTTC
NA	NA	TRBV28	TRBJ1-1	CASSLYRLNTEAFF	TGTGCCAGCAGTTTATACAGGCTGAACACTGAAGCTTTCTTT
NA	NA	TRBV5-1	TRBJ1-1	CASSLEANTEAFF	TGCGCCAGCAGCTTGGAAGCGAACACTGAAGCTTTCTTT
NA	NA	TRBV7-2	TRBJ2-7	CASSLVRNEQYF	TGTGCCAGCAGCTTAGTACGGAACGAGCAGTACTTC
NA	NA	TRBV2	TRBJ2-3	CASSGFLGDATDTQYF	TGTGCCAGCAGTGGATTTTTAGGAGACGCCACAGATACGCAGTATTTT
NA	NA	TRBV6-5	TRBJ2-6	CASSYSTGGANVLTF	TGTGCCAGCAGTTACTCGACGGGAGGGGCCAACGTCCTGACTTTC
NA	NA	TRBV4-1	TRBJ1-2	CASRMNYRDPENLYGYTF	TGCGCCAGCAGGATGAATTACAGGGATCCTGAGAACCTTTATGGCTACACCTTC
few	TRBD1	TRBV6-6	TRBJ1-1	CASSYRQGPYTEAFF	TGTGCCAGCAGTTACCGACAGGGACCGTACACTGAAGCTTTCTTT
NA	NA	TRBV4-2	TRBJ1-5	CASSQEVSGMGQPQHF	TGTGCCAGCAGCCAAGAAGTGAGCGGGATGGGTCAGCCCCAGCATTTT
NA	TRBD2	TRBV5-6	TRBJ2-7	CASSRGGTSHSYEQYF	TGTGCCAGCAGCCGCGGGGGGACTAGCCACTCCTACGAGCAGTACTTC
few	NA	TRBV2	TRBJ1-5	CASSKTVIGPQHF	TGTGCCAGCAGCAAGACAGTGATTGGGCCCCAGCATTTT
once	NA	TRBV2	TRBJ2-5	CASLPGTQETQYF	TGTGCCAGCCTACCCGGAACGCAAGAGACCCAGTACTTC
NA	TRBD2	TRBV19	TRBJ2-1	CASSRRATSGASHEQFF	TGTGCCAGTAGTAGAAGGGCGACTAGCGGGGCTTCGCATGAGCAGTTCTTC
NA	NA	TRBV20-1	TRBJ2-1	CSAAAADEQFF	TGCAGTGCTGCTGCCGCTGATGAGCAGTTCTTC
NA	TRBD1	TRBV6-4	TRBJ1-5	CASSESGQGAGQPQHF	TGTGCCAGCAGTGAATCGGGACAGGGGGCTGGTCAGCCCCAGCATTTT
NA	NA	TRBV9	TRBJ1-6	CASSVGGHSPLHF	TGTGCCAGCAGCGTTGGGGGACATTCACCCCTCCACTTT
NA	NA	TRBV6-1	TRBJ1-2	CASTREGYTF	TGTGCCAGCACCCGTGAGGGCTACACCTTC
NA	NA	TRBV5-1	TRBJ2-7	CASKLESGIISYEQYF	TGCGCCAGCAAGTTAGAAAGCGGAATAATTTCCTACGAGCAGTACTTC
NA	NA	TRBV7-2	TRBJ2-6	CASSPRRSGANVLTF	TGTGCCAGCAGCCCGAGACGGTCTGGGGCCAACGTCCTGACTTTC
NA	TRBD2	TRBV7-6	TRBJ2-1	CASSLSSGGAANEQFF	TGTGCCAGCAGCTTAAGTTCCGGGGGGGCAGCGAATGAGCAGTTCTTC
NA	TRBD1	TRBV30	TRBJ2-5	CAWTPYGTGVRETQYF	TGTGCCTGGACCCCTTACGGGACAGGGGTTAGGGAGACCCAGTACTTC
NA	NA	TRBV19	TRBJ2-6	CATRLVDSGANVLTF	TGTGCCACCCGATTAGTAGACTCTGGGGCCAACGTCCTGACTTTC
NA	TRBD2	TRBV14	TRBJ2-2	CASSQGLGRTGELFF	TGTGCCAGCAGCCAGGGACTAGGGCGCACCGGGGAGCTGTTTTTT
NA	NA	TRBV15	TRBJ1-4	CATSRDSTALEKLFF	TGTGCCACCAGCAGAGATTCGACAGCCCTTGAAAAACTGTTTTTT